This T cell receptor beta chain originates from a study of cytotoxic CD8 clonotypes in ibrutinib-treated CLL. Study as a whole: Response samples followed a median roughly 13 months of treatment, range 6 to 36. Study results and limitations: Clonality was higher at baseline than in age-matched healthy donors and tracked circulating CD8+ T-cell counts. Sampling times, which were not matched between the groups, differed between sustained-remission patients and progressing patients.

Notes on this clone: The antigen is undetermined.

Deep sequencing aimed at 1 in 200,000 to 1 in 1 million T cells' resolution. The assay was immunoSEQ multiplex PCR, and TCRdb's table has in-frame clones only and misses some. This table has roughly 250,000 clones, roughly 74% appearing once. The CDR3 is made up of 14 amino acids. Germline V gene sequence: CDR1 SGHDN, CDR2 FVKESK. V lost 0 bases to trimming and J lost 11 bases, with 14 bases between them. The sequencing here drew on PBMCs, taken after 24 months of ibrutinib treatment. The rearrangement links TRBV14 to TRBJ1-5; a weak D match, TRBD1 (5 bases). The TCR was taken from a human donor with chronic lymphocytic leukemia. In nucleotides, the CDR3 is TGTGCCAGCAGCCAAGACAGGGAACGGAGGGCCCAGCATTTT. It translates to CASSQDRERRAQHF.